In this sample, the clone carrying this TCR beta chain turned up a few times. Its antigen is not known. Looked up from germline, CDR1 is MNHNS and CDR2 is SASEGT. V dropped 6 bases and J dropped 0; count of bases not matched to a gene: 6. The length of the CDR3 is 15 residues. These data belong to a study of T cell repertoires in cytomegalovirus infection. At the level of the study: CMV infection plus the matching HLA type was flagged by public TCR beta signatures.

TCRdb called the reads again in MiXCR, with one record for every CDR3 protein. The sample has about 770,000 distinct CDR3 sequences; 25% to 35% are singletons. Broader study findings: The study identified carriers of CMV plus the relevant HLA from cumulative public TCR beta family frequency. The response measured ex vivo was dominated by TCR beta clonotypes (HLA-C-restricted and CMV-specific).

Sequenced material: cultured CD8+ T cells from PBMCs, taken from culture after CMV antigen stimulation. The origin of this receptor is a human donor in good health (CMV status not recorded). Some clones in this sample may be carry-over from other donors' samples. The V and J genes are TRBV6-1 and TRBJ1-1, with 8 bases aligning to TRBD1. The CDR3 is CASRDRAGVNTEAFF. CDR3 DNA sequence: TGTGCCAGCAGGGACAGGGCCGGAGTGAACACTGAAGCTTTCTTT.